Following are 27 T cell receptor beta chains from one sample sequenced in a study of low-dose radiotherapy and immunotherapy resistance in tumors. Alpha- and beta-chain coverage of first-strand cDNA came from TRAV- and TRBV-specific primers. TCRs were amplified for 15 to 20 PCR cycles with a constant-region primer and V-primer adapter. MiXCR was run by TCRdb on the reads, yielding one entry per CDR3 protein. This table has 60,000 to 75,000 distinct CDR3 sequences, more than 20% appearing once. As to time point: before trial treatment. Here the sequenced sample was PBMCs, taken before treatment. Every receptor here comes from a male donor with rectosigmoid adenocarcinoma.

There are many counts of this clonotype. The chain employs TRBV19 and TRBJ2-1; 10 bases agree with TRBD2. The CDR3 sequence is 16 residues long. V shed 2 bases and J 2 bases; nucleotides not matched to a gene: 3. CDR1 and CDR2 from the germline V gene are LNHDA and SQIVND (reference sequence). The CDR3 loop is CASSILAGAPYNEQFF. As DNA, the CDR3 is TGTGCCAGTAGTATACTAGCGGGAGCCCCCTACAATGAGCAGTTCTTC.

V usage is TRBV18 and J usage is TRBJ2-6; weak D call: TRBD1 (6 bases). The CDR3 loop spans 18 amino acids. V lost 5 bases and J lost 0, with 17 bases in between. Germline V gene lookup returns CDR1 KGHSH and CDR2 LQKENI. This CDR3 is CASSSPGQKLSGANVLTF. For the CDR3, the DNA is TGTGCCAGCTCATCGCCGGGACAAAAACTCTCTGGGGCCAACGTCCTGACTTTC.

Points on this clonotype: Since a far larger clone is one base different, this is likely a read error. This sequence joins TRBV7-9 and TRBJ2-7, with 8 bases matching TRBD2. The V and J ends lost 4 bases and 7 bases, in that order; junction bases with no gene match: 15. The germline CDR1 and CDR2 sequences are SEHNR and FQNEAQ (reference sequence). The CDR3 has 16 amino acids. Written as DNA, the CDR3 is TGTGCCAGCAGCTCCTCCGAGAGCGGGAGCGGGAATGAGCAGTACTTC. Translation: CASSSSESGSGNEQYF.

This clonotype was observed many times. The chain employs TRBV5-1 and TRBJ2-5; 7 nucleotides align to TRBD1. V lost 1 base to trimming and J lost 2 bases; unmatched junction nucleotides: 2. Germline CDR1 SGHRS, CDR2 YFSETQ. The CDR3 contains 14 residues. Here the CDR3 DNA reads TGCGCCAGCAGCTTGAGGGGGCAGCAAGAGACCCAGTACTTC. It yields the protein CASSLRGQQETQYF.

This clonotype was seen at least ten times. The CDR3 here is CASSYSERNQPQHF. In DNA, the CDR3 is TGTGCCAGCAGTTACTCGGAGCGCAATCAGCCCCAGCATTTT. The V and J genes are TRBV6-5 and TRBJ1-5; no clear D. The CDR3 loop spans 14 amino acids. CDR1 and CDR2 from the germline V gene are MNHEY and SVGAGI. V dropped 0 bases and J dropped 2 bases, with 5 bases sitting between them.

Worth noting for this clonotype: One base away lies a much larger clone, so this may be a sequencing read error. As DNA, the CDR3 is TGTGCCAGCAGTTATTTCGGAGCCGGGGAGCAGTTTTTT. Amino acids: CASSYFGAGEQFF. The V and J genes are TRBV6-2 or TRBV6-3 and TRBJ2-2; a possible D gene is TRBD2 (5 bases). The length of the CDR3 is 13 residues. The germline V gene encodes CDR1 MNHEY and CDR2 SVGEGT.

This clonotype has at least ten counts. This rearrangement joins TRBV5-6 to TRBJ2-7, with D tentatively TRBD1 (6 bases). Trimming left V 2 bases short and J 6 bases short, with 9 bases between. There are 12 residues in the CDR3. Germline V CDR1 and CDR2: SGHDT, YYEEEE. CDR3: CASSLQGAEQYF. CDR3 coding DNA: TGTGCCAGCAGCTTACAGGGTGCCGAGCAGTACTTC.

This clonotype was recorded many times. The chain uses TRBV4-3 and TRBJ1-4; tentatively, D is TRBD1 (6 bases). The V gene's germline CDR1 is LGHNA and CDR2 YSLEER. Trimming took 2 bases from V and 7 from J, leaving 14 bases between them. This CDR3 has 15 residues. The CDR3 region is CASSQFTGRGEKLFF. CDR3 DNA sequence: TGCGCCAGCAGCCAATTTACAGGGCGGGGTGAAAAACTGTTTTTT.

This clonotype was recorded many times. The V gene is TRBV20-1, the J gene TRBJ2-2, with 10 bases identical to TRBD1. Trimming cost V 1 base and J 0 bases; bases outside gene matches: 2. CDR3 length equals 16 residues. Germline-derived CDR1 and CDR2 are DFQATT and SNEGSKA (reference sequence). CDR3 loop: CSARVTGGANTGELFF. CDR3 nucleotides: TGCAGTGCTAGAGTGACAGGGGGCGCGAACACCGGGGAGCTGTTTTTT.

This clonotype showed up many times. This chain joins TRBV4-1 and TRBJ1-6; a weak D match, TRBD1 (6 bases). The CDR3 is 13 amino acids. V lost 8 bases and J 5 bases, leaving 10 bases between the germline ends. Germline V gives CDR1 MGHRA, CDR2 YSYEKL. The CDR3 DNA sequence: TGCGCCAGCCAGGGGCAAAATAATTCACCCCTCCACTTT. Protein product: CASQGQNNSPLHF.

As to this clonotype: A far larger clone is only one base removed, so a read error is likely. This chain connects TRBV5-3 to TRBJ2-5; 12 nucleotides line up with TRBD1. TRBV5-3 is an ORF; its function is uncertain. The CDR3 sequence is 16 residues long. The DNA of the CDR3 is TGTGCCAGCAGCTTAAGGGACAGGGGGCCTGGAGAGACCCAGTACTTC. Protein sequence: CASSLRDRGPGETQYF.

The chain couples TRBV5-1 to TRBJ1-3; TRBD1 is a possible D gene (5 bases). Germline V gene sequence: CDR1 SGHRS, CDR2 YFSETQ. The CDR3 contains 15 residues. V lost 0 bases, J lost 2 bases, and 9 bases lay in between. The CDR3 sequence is CASSLVVGPGNTIYF. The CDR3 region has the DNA TGCGCCAGCAGCTTGGTGGTGGGGCCTGGAAACACCATATATTTT.

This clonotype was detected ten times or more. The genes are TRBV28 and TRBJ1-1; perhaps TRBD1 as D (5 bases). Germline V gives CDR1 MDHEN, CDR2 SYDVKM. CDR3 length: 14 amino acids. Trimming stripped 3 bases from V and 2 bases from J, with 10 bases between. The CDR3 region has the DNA TGTGCCAGCAGTTTTGAGGGGTATAACACTGAAGCTTTCTTT. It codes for CASSFEGYNTEAFF.

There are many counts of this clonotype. This CDR3 is CSAVPTSGGYEQYF. The CDR3 region has the DNA TGCAGTGCTGTCCCGACTAGCGGGGGTTACGAGCAGTACTTC. The V and J genes are TRBV20-1 and TRBJ2-7, with 12 bases fitting TRBD2. The germline V gene encodes CDR1 DFQATT and CDR2 SNEGSKA (reference sequence). The junction had 6 bases not matched to a gene; V was cut back by 5 bases and J by 4 bases. The CDR3 runs to 14 residues.

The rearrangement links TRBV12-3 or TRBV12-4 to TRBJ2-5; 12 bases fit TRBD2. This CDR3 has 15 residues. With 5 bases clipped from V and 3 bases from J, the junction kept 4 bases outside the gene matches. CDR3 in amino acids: CASSPRTSGKETQYF. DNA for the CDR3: TGTGCCAGCAGTCCTCGGACTAGCGGGAAAGAGACCCAGTACTTC.

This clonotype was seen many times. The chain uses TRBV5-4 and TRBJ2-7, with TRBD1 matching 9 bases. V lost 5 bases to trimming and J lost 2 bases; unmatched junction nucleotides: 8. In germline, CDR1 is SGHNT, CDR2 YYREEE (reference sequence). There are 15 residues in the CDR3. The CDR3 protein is CASRKTGGNTYEQYF. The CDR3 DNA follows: TGTGCCAGCAGAAAAACAGGGGGCAACACCTACGAGCAGTACTTC.

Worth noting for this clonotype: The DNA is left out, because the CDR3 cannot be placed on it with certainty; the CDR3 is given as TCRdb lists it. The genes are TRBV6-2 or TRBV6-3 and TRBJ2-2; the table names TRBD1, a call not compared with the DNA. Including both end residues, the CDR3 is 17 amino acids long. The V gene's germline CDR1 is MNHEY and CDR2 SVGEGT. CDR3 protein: CASSPRRGGAVAGSCFF.

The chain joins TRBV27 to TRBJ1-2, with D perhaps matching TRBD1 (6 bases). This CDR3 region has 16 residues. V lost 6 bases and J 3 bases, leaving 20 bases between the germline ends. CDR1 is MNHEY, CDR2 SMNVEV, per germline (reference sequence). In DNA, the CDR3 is TGTGCCAGCAGCTACAGAGGGGGGGGATCATACTATGGCTACACCTTC. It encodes CASSYRGGGSYYGYTF.

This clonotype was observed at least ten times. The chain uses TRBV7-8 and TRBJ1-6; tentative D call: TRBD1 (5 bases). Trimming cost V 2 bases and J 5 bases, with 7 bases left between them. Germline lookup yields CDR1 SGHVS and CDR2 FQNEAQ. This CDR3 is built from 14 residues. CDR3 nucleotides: TGTGCCAGCAGCTTAAAAGGGGATAATTCACCCCTCCACTTT. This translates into CASSLKGDNSPLHF.

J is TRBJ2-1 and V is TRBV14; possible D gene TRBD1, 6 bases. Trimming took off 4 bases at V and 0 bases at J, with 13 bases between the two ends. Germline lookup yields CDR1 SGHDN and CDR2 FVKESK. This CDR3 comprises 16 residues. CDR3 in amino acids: CASSLKGVLSYNEQFF. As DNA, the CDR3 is TGTGCCAGCAGCCTTAAGGGGGTCCTCTCCTACAATGAGCAGTTCTTC.

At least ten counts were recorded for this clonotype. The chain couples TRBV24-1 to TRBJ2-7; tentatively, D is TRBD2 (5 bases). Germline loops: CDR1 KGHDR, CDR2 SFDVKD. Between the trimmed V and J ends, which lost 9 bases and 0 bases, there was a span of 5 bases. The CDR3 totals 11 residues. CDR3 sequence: CATGSSYEQYF. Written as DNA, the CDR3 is TGTGCCACCGGGAGCTCCTACGAGCAGTACTTC.

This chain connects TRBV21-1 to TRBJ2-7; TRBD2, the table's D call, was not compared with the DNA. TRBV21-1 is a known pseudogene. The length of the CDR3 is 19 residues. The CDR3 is CASSKDRTELAGGPHEQYF. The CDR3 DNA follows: TGTGCCAGCAGCAAAGATAGGACGGAACTAGCGGGAGGGCCTCACGAGCAGTACTTC.

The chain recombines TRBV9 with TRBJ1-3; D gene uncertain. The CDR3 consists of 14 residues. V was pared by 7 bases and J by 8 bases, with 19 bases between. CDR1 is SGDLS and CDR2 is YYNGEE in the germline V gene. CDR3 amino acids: CASGRFNARDTIYF. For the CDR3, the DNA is TGTGCCAGCGGGAGATTTAACGCGCGGGACACCATATATTTT.

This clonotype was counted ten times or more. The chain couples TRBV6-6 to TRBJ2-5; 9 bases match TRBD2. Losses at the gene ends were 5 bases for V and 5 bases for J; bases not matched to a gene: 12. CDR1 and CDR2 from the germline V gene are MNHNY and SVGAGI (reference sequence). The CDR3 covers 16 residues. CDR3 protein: CASSPGSASGIETQYF. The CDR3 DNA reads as TGTGCCAGCAGTCCCGGGTCGGCTAGCGGGATTGAGACCCAGTACTTC.

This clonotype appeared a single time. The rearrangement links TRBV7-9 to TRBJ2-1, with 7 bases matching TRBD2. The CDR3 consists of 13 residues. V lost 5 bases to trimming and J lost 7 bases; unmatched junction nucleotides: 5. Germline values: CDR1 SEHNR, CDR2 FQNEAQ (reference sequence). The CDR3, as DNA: TGTGCCAGCAGCCCCTCAGCGGGAAATGAGCAGTTCTTC. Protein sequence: CASSPSAGNEQFF.

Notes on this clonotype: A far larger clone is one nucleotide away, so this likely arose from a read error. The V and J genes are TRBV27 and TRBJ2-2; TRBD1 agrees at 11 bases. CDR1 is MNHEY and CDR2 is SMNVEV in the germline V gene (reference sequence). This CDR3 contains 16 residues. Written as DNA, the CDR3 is TGTGCCAGCAGTTACGGACAGGGGGCAAGCACCGGGGAGCAGTTTTTT. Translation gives CASSYGQGASTGEQFF.

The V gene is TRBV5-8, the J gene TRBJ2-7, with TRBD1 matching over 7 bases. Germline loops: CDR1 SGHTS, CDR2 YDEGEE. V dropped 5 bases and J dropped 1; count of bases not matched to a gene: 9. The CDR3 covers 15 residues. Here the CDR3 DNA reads TGTGCCAGCAGTGACGGGACAGCCAATTCCTACGAGCAGTACTTC. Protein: CASSDGTANSYEQYF.